These T cell receptor beta chains were read from a single sample in a study of CD8+ T cells in alopecia areata. This table comes from immunoSEQ multiplex PCR, and its TCRdb copy is limited to in-frame clones, with some not included. The table lists roughly 250,000 clones, roughly two thirds of them singletons, with around 1.2% in the top ten. This material consisted of CD4+ T cells sorted from blood, taken at week 0. These receptors all come from a human donor with alopecia areata. Each CDR3 is given with its conserved first and last residue. The D gene is left open where the match is weak. For some rows the clone size is stated as once, few or many, or as a class when expanded; others skip it.

clone_size	v_call	d_call	j_call	cdr3_aa	cdr3_nt
.	TRBV27	TRBD1	TRBJ1-1	CASSWGTGGTEAFF	TGTGCCAGCAGTTGGGGGACAGGGGGCACTGAAGCTTTCTTT
few	TRBV7-9	.	TRBJ2-5	CASSRDPAQTQYF	TGTGCCAGCAGCCGGGACCCAGCACAGACCCAGTACTTC
.	TRBV29-1	.	TRBJ2-3	CSVEGETADTQYF	TGCAGCGTTGAAGGCGAAACGGCAGATACGCAGTATTTT
.	TRBV13	.	TRBJ2-7	CASSKDYEQYF	TGTGCCAGCAGCAAGGACTACGAGCAGTACTTC
.	TRBV5-4	.	TRBJ2-7	CASSSGSTYEQYF	TGTGCCAGCAGCTCAGGGAGTACCTACGAGCAGTACTTC
.	TRBV4-1	TRBD1	TRBJ2-7	CASSPRDRGAHEQYF	TGCGCCAGCAGCCCCCGGGACAGGGGCGCCCACGAGCAGTACTTC
few	TRBV6-5	TRBD1	TRBJ2-5	CASRWVGQQETQYF	TGTGCCAGCAGATGGGTGGGACAGCAAGAGACCCAGTACTTC
.	TRBV4-2	.	TRBJ2-1	CASSHQGLQFF	TGTGCCAGCAGCCACCAGGGACTGCAGTTCTTC
.	TRBV29-1	TRBD2	TRBJ2-5	CSVGEAGVQETQYF	TGCAGCGTTGGGGAGGCGGGGGTCCAAGAGACCCAGTACTTC
.	TRBV7-2	.	TRBJ1-5	CASSLVREQPQHF	TGTGCCAGCAGCTTAGTCAGGGAACAGCCCCAGCATTTT
few	TRBV25-1	.	TRBJ1-4	CASSESTRGTNEKLFF	TGTGCCAGCAGTGAATCCACAAGAGGAACTAATGAAAAACTGTTTTTT
.	TRBV20-1	.	TRBJ1-1	CSRGMGAFF	TGCAGTCGAGGGATGGGAGCTTTCTTT
.	TRBV9	.	TRBJ2-5	CASSVGRQRRETQYF	TGTGCCAGCAGCGTAGGGAGGCAGCGGCGAGAGACCCAGTACTTC
.	TRBV19	.	TRBJ1-2	CASSFDRQTGYTF	TGTGCCAGTAGCTTCGACAGGCAAACTGGCTACACCTTC
.	TRBV30	.	TRBJ2-5	CAWRWTQETQYF	TGTGCCTGGAGATGGACGCAAGAGACCCAGTACTTC
.	TRBV6-1	.	TRBJ2-7	CASSANGGYEQYF	TGTGCCAGCAGTGCGAACGGGGGCTACGAGCAGTACTTC
.	TRBV27	.	TRBJ2-3	CASSLLNTQYF	TGTGCCAGCAGTTTATTGAATACGCAGTATTTT
.	TRBV29-1	TRBD1	TRBJ2-2	CSVVGRGTGELFF	TGCAGCGTTGTCGGCAGGGGGACCGGGGAGCTGTTTTTT
few	TRBV4-3	TRBD2	TRBJ2-7	CASSRKRGAYEQYF	TGCGCCAGCAGCCGGAAGCGGGGCGCCTACGAGCAGTACTTC
.	TRBV5-6	.	TRBJ1-1	CASSFFRENWDF	TGTGCCAGCAGCTTTTTCCGGGAAAATTGGGACTTT
.	TRBV15	TRBD1	TRBJ2-3	CATSNRGTQYF	TGTGCCACCAGCAACAGGGGAACGCAGTATTTT
.	TRBV5-1	TRBD2	TRBJ2-3	CASSAGLLQDTQYF	TGCGCCAGCAGCGCGGGACTACTACAGGATACGCAGTATTTT
.	TRBV11-2	.	TRBJ1-2	CASSLGQGYGYTF	TGTGCCAGCAGCTTAGGCCAAGGCTACGGCTACACCTTC
.	TRBV7-2	.	TRBJ2-6	CASSKRRSGANVLTF	TGTGCCAGCAGCAAGCGTAGATCTGGGGCCAACGTCCTGACTTTC
.	TRBV20-1	.	TRBJ2-7	CSASTDLGQYF	TGCAGTGCTAGTACCGATTTGGGGCAGTACTTC
.	TRBV7-9	TRBD1	TRBJ1-2	CASSPRWTGRGLNGYTF	TGTGCCAGCAGCCCTAGGTGGACAGGGAGGGGTCTAAATGGCTACACCTTC
.	TRBV29-1	.	TRBJ1-1	CSVEDREGVNTEAFF	TGCAGCGTTGAAGATAGAGAGGGGGTGAACACTGAAGCTTTCTTT
.	TRBV30	.	TRBJ2-3	CALVVGGSSTDTQYF	TGTGCACTTGTAGTGGGAGGATCTAGCACAGATACGCAGTATTTT
.	TRBV15	TRBD1	TRBJ2-2	CATSRGQGADTGELFF	TGTGCCACCAGCAGAGGTCAGGGGGCGGACACCGGGGAGCTGTTTTTT
.	TRBV5-6	.	TRBJ1-1	CASSSAGGTEAFF	TGTGCCAGCAGCTCGGCGGGAGGCACTGAAGCTTTCTTT
.	TRBV30	TRBD1	TRBJ2-2	CACCGFGTGRTGELFF	TGTGCCTGCTGCGGATTCGGGACAGGGCGAACCGGGGAGCTGTTTTTT